The clone carrying this T cell receptor (beta chain) was seen many times. This entry belongs to a study of T-cell reconstitution after alpha-beta-depleted transplantation in children. TCRbeta library preparation incorporated unique molecular identifiers. TCRdb re-called the PCR reads with MiXCR, one entry per CDR3 protein. The sample lists roughly 200,000 distinct CDR3 sequences; around 7% were seen once. The CDR3 length is 17 residues. The sequence was obtained from a human donor who donated a stem cell graft to a child with Wiskott-Aldrich syndrome. The chain links TRBV21-1 to TRBJ2-7; the table gives TRBD1 as D, unverified against the DNA. TRBV21-1 is described as a pseudogene. Specimen: PBMCs from the stem cell graft donor, collected from the stem cell graft. The CDR3 loop is CASSDRTGATSSYEQYF. In DNA form, the CDR3 reads TGTGCCAGCAGCGATCGGACAGGCGCTACGAGCTCCTACGAGCAGTACTTC.